This paragraph covers one T cell receptor beta chain sequence. This sample stems from a study of early T cells in non-severe SARS-CoV-2 infection. The ends lost 4 bases at V and 9 bases at J; junction bases unmatched: 15. Germline assignment: CDR1 LNHDA and CDR2 SQIVND (reference sequence). This CDR3 is built from 17 residues. TCRdb fed the 5' RACE reads into MiXCR, producing one record per CDR3 protein. The sample carries roughly 32,000 distinct CDR3 sequences, 3% to 5% recorded once. The receptor comes from an adult who was a healthcare worker with PCR-confirmed SARS-CoV-2 infection or an uninfected control (not recorded which). The chain is built from TRBV19 and TRBJ2-1; 10 positions agree with TRBD2. Sequenced input: whole blood. The CDR3 bases are TGTGCCAGTAGTACCTACTTTCTAGCGGGAGAAGGGAGTGAGCAGTTCTTC. Residues: CASSTYFLAGEGSEQFF.